This note documents a single TCR beta chain sequence. The target of this receptor is not known. It has no much larger one-base neighbor in the sample; base qualities were not kept. Participants in the prospective study were aged roughly 18 to 89 years, lived in 20 to 30 United States geographic areas, and enrolled through a virtual design. Cohort assignment in the prospective study relied on participant-reported clinical history from a screening survey and a study questionnaire. Exposed participants had been in contact with someone with a PCR-confirmed or clinician-diagnosed COVID-19 case within 2 weeks of study entry. In the prospective study, whole blood, serum and a nasopharyngeal or oropharyngeal swab were collected from each participant by mobile phlebotomists. Participants in the prospective study had the option to provide additional blood draws and questionnaires over an approximately 2-month period. Blood samples from the prospective study were shipped frozen or at room temperature prior to DNA extraction.

The data stem from a study of blood T cell repertoires in COVID-19 (dated by TCRdb to 2020 to 2021). Turning to the overall study: Collaborator samples came from the United States, Italy and Spain and covered acute and convalescent phases of COVID-19. The samples were drawn from two sources: the first 160 participants of the ongoing ImmuneRACE study, and approximately 1,300 subjects contributed by 6 global collaborators. Deeply sampled blood TCRbeta repertoires from subjects exposed to, actively infected with, or recovered from COVID-19 were included in the dataset. The material from the prospective study consisted of cDNA or gDNA derived from T cells, B-cell-depleted T cells, or PBMCs. The repertoires were made available in a free public database intended to serve as a resource for research on the immune response to SARS-CoV-2. A de-identified subject ID, COVID-19 status, age in years and sex were almost always included in the sample metadata. Where HLA class I and class II types were available, the types were taken from metadata supplied by the sample provider, not from assay-based typing. Overall study results and their limits: The quantity of clinical and demographic metadata differed by source and by participant and was supplied without curation.

TCRbeta CDR3 regions were amplified from genomic DNA using the immunoSEQ Assay, a bias-controlled multiplex PCR. As for the original processing: Within the assay, amplification of reference gene primers was used to estimate how many nucleated cells each sample contained. To quantify the absolute abundance of each unique TCRbeta CDR3 rearrangement, sequence reads were collapsed and filtered. For each sample, productive Simpson clonality was calculated as the square root of Simpson's diversity index over productive rearrangements. The clones in this table, taken by TCRdb from immuneACCESS, are in-frame only. Not every clone is retained; where verified, under half of the shortfall comes from an unresolved V gene, and the cause of the rest is unknown. Clone size and the V and J calls come from that table; the DNA yielded D and trimming. This sample lists 150,000 to 200,000 clones; around four fifths were detected once. More than 4.5% of the sample lies in the top ten.

From V the trimming removes 5 bases and from J it removes 5 bases, while the gene matches leave 9 bases of the junction unaccounted for. The CDR1 and CDR2 encoded by the germline V gene are KGHSH and LQKENI. The CDR3 has 16 amino acids, counting the end cysteine and phenylalanine. The only DNA kept is the CDR3, 48 bases in frame from the first base. This clonotype was obtained from an older man who had been exposed to COVID-19. The rearrangement joined TRBV18 to TRBJ1-4, with 9 central nucleotides matching TRBD1. The sequencing sample was made of PBMCs or T cells enriched from blood (not recorded which). The nucleotide sequence reads TGTGCCAGCTCATCAACGTCCGGGACAGGGAATGAAAAACTGTTTTTT. It translates as CASSSTSGTGNEKLFF.